These T cell receptor beta chains were read from a single sample in a study of T cells in localized non-small cell lung cancer. Repertoires were generated with immunoSEQ multiplex PCR, while TCRdb's copy carries only in-frame clones and drops some. The sample has about 41,000 clones, about 80% seen once. The sequenced sample was PBMCs, obtained before any cancer treatment. These receptors all come from a man aged 35 to 70 with stage II lung adenocarcinoma. Both conserved end residues are part of each CDR3. The D gene is left open where the match is weak. Clone size is stated in some rows and not others, as once, few, many or a class when expanded.

j_call,d_call,clone_size,v_call,cdr3_aa,cdr3_nt
TRBJ2-7,NA,NA,TRBV7-9,CASSLAGKLSSYEQYF,TGTGCCAGCAGCTTAGCGGGAAAACTCAGCTCCTACGAGCAGTACTTC
TRBJ1-5,NA,NA,TRBV27,CASRRRGSENQPQHF,TGTGCCAGCAGGCGACGGGGGTCGGAGAATCAGCCCCAGCATTTT
TRBJ1-5,TRBD1,NA,TRBV19,CASTPGQGWKPQHF,TGTGCCAGTACCCCGGGACAGGGGTGGAAACCCCAGCATTTT
TRBJ2-7,NA,NA,TRBV7-9,CASSHSGTVGEEYF,TGTGCCAGCAGCCACAGCGGGACAGTCGGTGAGGAGTACTTC
TRBJ2-1,NA,NA,TRBV21-1,CASSSQSSEGAYEQFF,TGTGCCAGCAGCTCTCAGTCGTCGGAGGGGGCTTATGAGCAGTTCTTC
TRBJ1-1,NA,medium-sized,TRBV6-1,CASASTLQAEAFF,TGTGCCAGCGCTTCGACTCTCCAGGCTGAAGCTTTCTTT
TRBJ2-2,TRBD2,NA,TRBV18,CASSPGLAGTGELFF,TGTGCCAGCTCACCTGGACTAGCGGGAACCGGGGAGCTGTTTTTT
TRBJ2-4,NA,NA,TRBV7-9,CASSLAPSSAKNIQYF,TGTGCCAGCAGCTTAGCCCCCAGTTCGGCCAAAAACATTCAGTACTTC
TRBJ1-1,NA,once,TRBV6-5,CASSSTGRTEAFF,TGTGCCAGCAGTTCCACAGGAAGGACTGAAGCTTTCTTT
TRBJ2-7,TRBD2,few,TRBV29-1,CSVNHGLAGEQYF,TGCAGCGTCAACCATGGACTAGCGGGCGAGCAGTACTTC
TRBJ2-2,NA,NA,TRBV2,CASSPAPYSNTGELFF,TGTGCCAGCAGTCCAGCCCCTTACTCGAACACCGGGGAGCTGTTTTTT
TRBJ2-4,TRBD2,NA,TRBV2,CATENDSSGQNIQYF,TGTGCCACCGAAAACGATTCTAGCGGGCAAAACATTCAGTACTTC
TRBJ2-2,TRBD1,NA,TRBV11-3,CASSQTGQGSGELFF,TGTGCCAGCAGCCAGACGGGACAGGGCTCCGGGGAGCTGTTTTTT
TRBJ2-7,NA,NA,TRBV29-1,CSVAQGLTGEQYF,TGCAGCGTTGCTCAGGGTTTAACGGGAGAGCAGTACTTC
TRBJ1-2,NA,once,TRBV7-9,CASSQILDPFF,TGTGCCAGCAGCCAGATCCTCGACCCCTTCTTC
TRBJ1-5,NA,few,TRBV19,CASTQPYSNQPQHF,TGTGCCAGCACACAGCCGTATAGCAATCAGCCCCAGCATTTT
TRBJ2-4,NA,NA,TRBV14,CASSLNSLAKNIQYF,TGTGCCAGCAGCCTAAACAGCCTAGCCAAAAACATTCAGTACTTC
TRBJ2-5,NA,once,TRBV7-2,CASSLEPSRLWETQYF,TGTGCCAGCAGCTTAGAGCCTAGCCGGCTGTGGGAGACCCAGTACTTC
TRBJ2-6,TRBD2,NA,TRBV9,CASSPGGSGKYSGANVLTF,TGTGCCAGCAGCCCCGGGGGTAGCGGGAAGTACTCTGGGGCCAACGTCCTGACTTTC
TRBJ2-7,TRBD2,NA,TRBV5-6,CASSLSGTSRHEQYF,TGTGCCAGCAGCTTGTCTGGGACTAGCCGCCACGAGCAGTACTTC
TRBJ1-3,NA,once,TRBV9,CASSVGHKLGSGNTIYF,TGTGCCAGCAGCGTAGGCCACAAGCTTGGATCTGGAAACACCATATATTTT
TRBJ2-1,TRBD1,few,TRBV2,CASSRDRPPNEQFF,TGTGCCAGCAGCCGGGACAGGCCTCCGAATGAGCAGTTCTTC
TRBJ2-1,NA,NA,TRBV28,CASSFREQFF,TGTGCCAGCAGTTTCCGGGAGCAGTTCTTC
TRBJ2-7,NA,NA,TRBV20-1,CSAPRVDEQYF,TGCAGTGCCCCTCGAGTCGACGAGCAGTACTTC
TRBJ2-7,NA,NA,TRBV6-6,CASSYDSNGAYEQYF,TGTGCCAGCAGTTACGACTCCAACGGCGCCTACGAGCAGTACTTC
TRBJ2-1,NA,NA,TRBV5-6,CASSLYGYNEQFF,TGTGCCAGCAGCTTGTACGGCTACAATGAGCAGTTCTTC
TRBJ1-1,TRBD1,NA,TRBV14,CASSPTGYSEAFF,TGTGCCAGCAGTCCGACAGGGTATTCTGAAGCTTTCTTT
TRBJ2-1,TRBD2,NA,TRBV10-3,CAISDYTSGRPNEQFF,TGTGCCATCAGTGACTACACTAGCGGGAGGCCCAATGAGCAGTTCTTC
TRBJ1-2,NA,NA,TRBV5-4,CASSSTDQWWDYGYTF,TGTGCCAGCAGCTCGACGGACCAATGGTGGGACTATGGCTACACCTTC
TRBJ1-1,NA,NA,TRBV7-9,CASSLGVTEAFF,TGTGCCAGCAGCTTAGGGGTAACTGAAGCTTTCTTT
TRBJ1-1,TRBD1,NA,TRBV5-1,CASSRGTGGMNTEAFF,TGCGCCAGCAGCCGCGGGACAGGGGGGATGAACACTGAAGCTTTCTTT
TRBJ2-7,TRBD1,NA,TRBV6-6,CASSVQGAGEQYF,TGTGCCAGCAGTGTTCAGGGGGCGGGCGAGCAGTACTTC
TRBJ2-3,NA,NA,TRBV19,CASSIGGTDTQYF,TGTGCCAGTAGTATAGGAGGCACAGATACGCAGTATTTT
TRBJ1-2,NA,NA,TRBV30,CAWTLSRDGYTF,TGTGCCTGGACTCTCAGCAGGGACGGCTACACCTTC
TRBJ1-2,TRBD1,NA,TRBV2,CASSGDRGNYGYTF,TGTGCCAGCAGTGGCGACAGGGGAAACTATGGCTACACCTTC
TRBJ1-1,NA,NA,TRBV28,CASSLQGWFTEAFF,TGTGCCAGCAGTTTGCAGGGTTGGTTCACTGAAGCTTTCTTT
TRBJ2-7,NA,NA,TRBV27,CASSSPASPHEQYF,TGTGCCAGCAGTTCACCAGCTTCCCCCCACGAGCAGTACTTC
TRBJ2-7,NA,few,TRBV7-6,CASSSSDDSSYEQYF,TGTGCCAGCAGCTCCTCCGACGACAGCTCCTACGAGCAGTACTTC
TRBJ2-7,NA,NA,TRBV5-6,CASRQGRYEQYF,TGTGCCAGCAGACAGGGGAGGTACGAGCAGTACTTC
TRBJ2-3,NA,NA,TRBV4-2,CASSPAWGAGTGTDTQYF,TGTGCCAGCAGCCCTGCCTGGGGGGCGGGAACAGGCACAGATACGCAGTATTTT
TRBJ2-3,TRBD2,medium-sized,TRBV12-5,CASGLSTSLGTDTQYF,TGTGCTAGTGGTTTATCGACTAGCCTCGGCACAGATACGCAGTATTTT
TRBJ1-3,NA,NA,TRBV5-1,CASSLAGSYSGNTIYF,TGCGCCAGCAGCTTGGCCGGCAGCTACTCTGGAAACACCATATATTTT
TRBJ1-6,NA,NA,TRBV6-5,CANQGSYNSPLHF,TGTGCCAACCAGGGTTCCTATAATTCACCCCTCCACTTT
TRBJ2-5,NA,NA,TRBV7-7,CASSLGLGGSGETQYF,TGTGCTAGCAGCTTAGGTTTGGGGGGCTCGGGAGAGACCCAGTACTTC
TRBJ2-5,NA,NA,TRBV6-5,CASSYPSLVGQETQYF,TGTGCCAGCAGTTACCCCTCCTTGGTAGGGCAAGAGACCCAGTACTTC
TRBJ2-3,NA,NA,TRBV10-3,CAIRQGGGTDTQYF,TGTGCCATCAGACAGGGCGGGGGCACAGATACGCAGTATTTT
TRBJ2-2,TRBD2,once,TRBV6-1,CASSEVAGTGELFF,TGTGCCAGCAGTGAGGTAGCGGGAACCGGGGAGCTGTTTTTT
TRBJ2-5,NA,NA,TRBV18,CASSLDTGETQYF,TGTGCCAGCTCACTCGACACCGGGGAGACCCAGTACTTC
TRBJ2-1,NA,few,TRBV2,CASNAVAYNEQFF,TGTGCCAGCAACGCGGTCGCCTACAATGAGCAGTTCTTC
TRBJ2-2,TRBD1,NA,TRBV10-3,CAISVGQAASGELFF,TGTGCCATCAGTGTGGGACAGGCGGCGAGCGGGGAGCTGTTTTTT
TRBJ2-7,TRBD2,few,TRBV7-2,CASSPRSGGSYEQYF,TGTGCCAGCAGCCCCCGTAGCGGGGGCTCCTACGAGCAGTACTTC
TRBJ1-4,NA,NA,TRBV19,CASSIGRTASTNEKLFF,TGTGCCAGTAGTATTGGCAGGACAGCCTCAACTAATGAAAAACTGTTTTTT
TRBJ2-7,TRBD1,NA,TRBV27,CASSSGPGGASYEQYF,TGTGCCAGCAGCTCCGGGCCAGGGGGCGCCTCTTACGAGCAGTACTTC
TRBJ2-3,NA,NA,TRBV5-6,CASSPPEGRVTDTQYF,TGTGCCAGCAGCCCCCCCGAGGGCAGGGTAACAGATACGCAGTATTTT
TRBJ2-5,TRBD1,NA,TRBV15,CATSAWTGPGTQYF,TGTGCCACCAGCGCCTGGACAGGGCCAGGAACCCAGTACTTC
TRBJ1-1,NA,once,TRBV15,CATSRVTTGAAEAFF,TGTGCCACCAGCAGGGTGACCACGGGGGCGGCTGAAGCTTTCTTT
TRBJ1-1,TRBD1,NA,TRBV19,CASRPQGVNTEAFF,TGTGCCAGTAGGCCACAGGGGGTGAACACTGAAGCTTTCTTT
TRBJ1-2,TRBD1,NA,TRBV4-2,CASSQDTLDRAGGYTF,TGTGCCAGCAGCCAAGATACTTTGGACAGGGCGGGTGGCTACACCTTC